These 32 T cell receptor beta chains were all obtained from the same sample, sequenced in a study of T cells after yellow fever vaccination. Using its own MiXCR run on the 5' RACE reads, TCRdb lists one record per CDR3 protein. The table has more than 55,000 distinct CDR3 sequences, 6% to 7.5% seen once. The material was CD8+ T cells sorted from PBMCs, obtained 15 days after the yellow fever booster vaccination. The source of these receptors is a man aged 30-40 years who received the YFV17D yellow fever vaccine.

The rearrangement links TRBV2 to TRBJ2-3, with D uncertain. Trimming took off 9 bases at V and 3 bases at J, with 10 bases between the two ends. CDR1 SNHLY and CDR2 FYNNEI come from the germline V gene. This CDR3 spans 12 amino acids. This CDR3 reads CASNTATDTQYF. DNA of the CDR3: TGTGCCAGTAATACCGCAACAGATACGCAGTATTTT.

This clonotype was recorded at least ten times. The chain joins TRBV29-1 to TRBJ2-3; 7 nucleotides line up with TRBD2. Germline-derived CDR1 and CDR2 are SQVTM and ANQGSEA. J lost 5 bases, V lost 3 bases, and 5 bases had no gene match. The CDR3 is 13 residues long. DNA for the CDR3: TGCAGCGTTGATACGGGGGAGGGAGATACGCAGTATTTT. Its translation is CSVDTGEGDTQYF.

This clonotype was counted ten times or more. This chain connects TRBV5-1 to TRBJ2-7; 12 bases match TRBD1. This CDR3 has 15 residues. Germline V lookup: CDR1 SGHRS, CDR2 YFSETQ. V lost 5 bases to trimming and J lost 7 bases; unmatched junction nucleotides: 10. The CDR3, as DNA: TGCGCCAGCAGGGACCCGGGACAGGGGGCGAGAGAGCAGTACTTC. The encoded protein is CASRDPGQGAREQYF.

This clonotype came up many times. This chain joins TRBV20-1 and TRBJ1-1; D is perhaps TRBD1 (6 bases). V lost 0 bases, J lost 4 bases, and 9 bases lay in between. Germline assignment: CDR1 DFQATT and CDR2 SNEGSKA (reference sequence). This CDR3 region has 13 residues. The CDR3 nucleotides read TGCAGTGCTAGAGAGGACAGAACCACTGAAGCTTTCTTT. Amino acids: CSAREDRTTEAFF.

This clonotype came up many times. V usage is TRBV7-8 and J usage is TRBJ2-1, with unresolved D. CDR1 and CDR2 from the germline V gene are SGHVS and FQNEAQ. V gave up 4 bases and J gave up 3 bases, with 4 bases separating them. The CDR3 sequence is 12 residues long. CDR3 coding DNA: TGTGCCAGCAGCTCTTTCTACAATGAGCAGTTCTTC. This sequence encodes CASSSFYNEQFF.

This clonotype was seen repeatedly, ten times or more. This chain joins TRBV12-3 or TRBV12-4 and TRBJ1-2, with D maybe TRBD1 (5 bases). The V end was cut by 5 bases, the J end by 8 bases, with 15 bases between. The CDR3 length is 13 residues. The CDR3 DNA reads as TGTGCCAGCAGTGGCGGCGGGGCATGGGGCTACACCTTC. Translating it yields CASSGGGAWGYTF.

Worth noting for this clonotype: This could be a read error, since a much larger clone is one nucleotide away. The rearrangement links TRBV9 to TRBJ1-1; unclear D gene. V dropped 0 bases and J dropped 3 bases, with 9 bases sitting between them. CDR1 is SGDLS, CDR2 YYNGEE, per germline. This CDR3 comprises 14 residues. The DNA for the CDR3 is TGTGCCAGCAGCGTAGAGGGCAGTGACACTGAAGCTTTCTTT. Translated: CASSVEGSDTEAFF.

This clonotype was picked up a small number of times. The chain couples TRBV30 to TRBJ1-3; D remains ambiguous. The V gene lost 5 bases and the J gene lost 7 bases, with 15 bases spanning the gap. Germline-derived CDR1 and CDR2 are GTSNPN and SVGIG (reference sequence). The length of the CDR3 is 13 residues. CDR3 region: CAWGLAPDNTIYF. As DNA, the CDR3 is TGTGCCTGGGGATTAGCCCCAGATAACACCATATATTTT.

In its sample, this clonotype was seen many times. The chain's CDR3 is CATPTQPQHF. In DNA form, the CDR3 reads TGTGCCACCCCTACCCAGCCCCAGCATTTT. The gene calls are TRBV24-1 and TRBJ1-5; D ambiguous. The germline V gene has CDR1 KGHDR and CDR2 SFDVKD. The CDR3 sequence is 10 residues long. The V gene lost 9 bases and the J gene lost 7 bases, with 6 bases spanning the gap.

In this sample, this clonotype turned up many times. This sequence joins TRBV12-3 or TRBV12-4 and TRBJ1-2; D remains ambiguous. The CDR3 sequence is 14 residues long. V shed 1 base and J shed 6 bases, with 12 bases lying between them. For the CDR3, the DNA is TGTGCCAGCAGTTTAGGCCCGGTGTTTGATGGCTACACCTTC. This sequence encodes CASSLGPVFDGYTF.

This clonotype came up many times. Here the CDR3 DNA reads TGTGCCAGCAGCCTATACCTAGGAGACGGGGAGCTGTTTTTT. Encoded protein: CASSLYLGDGELFF. This chain connects TRBV11-2 to TRBJ2-2; no definite D call. The V and J ends lost 5 bases and 7 bases respectively, with 14 bases between them. The CDR3 loop spans 14 amino acids. Germline V gene sequence: CDR1 SGHAT, CDR2 FQNNGV.

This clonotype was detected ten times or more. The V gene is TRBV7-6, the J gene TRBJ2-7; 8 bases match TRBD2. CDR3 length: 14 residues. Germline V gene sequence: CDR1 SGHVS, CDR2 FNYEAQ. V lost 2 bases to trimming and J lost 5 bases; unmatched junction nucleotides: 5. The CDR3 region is CASSLSGSGHEQYF. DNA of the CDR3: TGTGCCAGCAGCTTAAGCGGGAGCGGGCACGAGCAGTACTTC.

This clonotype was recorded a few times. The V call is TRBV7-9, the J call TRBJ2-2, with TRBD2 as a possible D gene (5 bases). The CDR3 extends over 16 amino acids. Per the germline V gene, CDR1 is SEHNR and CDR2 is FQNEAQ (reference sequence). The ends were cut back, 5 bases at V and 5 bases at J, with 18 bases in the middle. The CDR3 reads CASSPRALEGTGELFF. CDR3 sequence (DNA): TGTGCCAGCAGCCCCCGGGCCCTCGAGGGAACCGGGGAGCTGTTTTTT.

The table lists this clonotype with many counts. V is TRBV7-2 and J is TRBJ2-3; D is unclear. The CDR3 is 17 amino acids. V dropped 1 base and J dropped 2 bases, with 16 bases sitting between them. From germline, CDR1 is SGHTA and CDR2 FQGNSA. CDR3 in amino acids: CASSLVSRVGYTDTQYF. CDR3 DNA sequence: TGTGCCAGCAGCTTAGTGTCTAGGGTCGGCTACACAGATACGCAGTATTTT.

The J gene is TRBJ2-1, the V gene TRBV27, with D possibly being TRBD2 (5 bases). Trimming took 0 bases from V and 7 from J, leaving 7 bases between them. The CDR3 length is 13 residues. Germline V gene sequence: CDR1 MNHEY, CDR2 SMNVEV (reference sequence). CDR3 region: CASSLSSANEQFF. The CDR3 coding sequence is TGTGCCAGCAGTTTATCTAGCGCGAATGAGCAGTTCTTC.

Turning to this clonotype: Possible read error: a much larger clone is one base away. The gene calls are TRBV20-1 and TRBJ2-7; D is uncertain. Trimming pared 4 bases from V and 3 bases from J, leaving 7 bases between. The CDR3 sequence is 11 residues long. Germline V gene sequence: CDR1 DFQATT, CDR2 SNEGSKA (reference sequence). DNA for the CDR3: TGCAGTGCTATCGACGGCTACGAGCAGTACTTC. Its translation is CSAIDGYEQYF.

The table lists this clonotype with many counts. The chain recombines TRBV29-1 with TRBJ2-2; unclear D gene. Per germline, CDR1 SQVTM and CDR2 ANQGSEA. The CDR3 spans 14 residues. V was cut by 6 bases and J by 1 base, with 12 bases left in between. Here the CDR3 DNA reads TGCAGCGTAAACCTAGGCAGGAACACCGGGGAGCTGTTTTTT. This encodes CSVNLGRNTGELFF.

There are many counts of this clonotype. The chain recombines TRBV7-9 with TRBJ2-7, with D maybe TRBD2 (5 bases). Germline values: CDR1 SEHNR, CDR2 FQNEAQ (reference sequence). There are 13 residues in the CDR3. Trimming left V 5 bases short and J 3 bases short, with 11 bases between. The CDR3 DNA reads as TGTGCCAGCAGCCTAGGGAGTTACTACGAGCAGTACTTC. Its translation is CASSLGSYYEQYF.

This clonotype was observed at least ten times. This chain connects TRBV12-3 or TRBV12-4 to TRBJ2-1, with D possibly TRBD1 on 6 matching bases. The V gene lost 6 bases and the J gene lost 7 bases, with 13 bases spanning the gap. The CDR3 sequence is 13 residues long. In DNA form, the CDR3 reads TGTGCCAGCAGCCCCCCACAGGGTAATGAGCAGTTCTTC. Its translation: CASSPPQGNEQFF.

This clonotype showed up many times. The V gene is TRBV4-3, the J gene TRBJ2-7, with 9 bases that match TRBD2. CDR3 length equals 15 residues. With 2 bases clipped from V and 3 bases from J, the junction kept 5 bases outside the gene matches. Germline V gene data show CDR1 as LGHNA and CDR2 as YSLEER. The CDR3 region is CASSQFLAGSYEQYF. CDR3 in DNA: TGCGCCAGCAGCCAATTCCTAGCGGGGAGCTACGAGCAGTACTTC.

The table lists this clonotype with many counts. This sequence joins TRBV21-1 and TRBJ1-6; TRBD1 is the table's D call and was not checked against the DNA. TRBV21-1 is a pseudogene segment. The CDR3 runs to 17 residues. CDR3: CASSHGLGQVYNSPLHF. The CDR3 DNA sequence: TGTGCCAGCAGCCACGGGTTGGGACAGGTCTATAATTCACCCCTCCACTTT.

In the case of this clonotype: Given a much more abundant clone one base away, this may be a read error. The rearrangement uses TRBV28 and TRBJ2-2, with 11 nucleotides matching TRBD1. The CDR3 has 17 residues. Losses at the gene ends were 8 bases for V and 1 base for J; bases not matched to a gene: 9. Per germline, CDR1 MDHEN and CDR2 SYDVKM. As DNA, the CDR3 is TGTGCCAGCCGTGCGGACAGGGGGCTGTTGAACACCGGGGAGCTGTTTTTT. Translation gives CASRADRGLLNTGELFF.

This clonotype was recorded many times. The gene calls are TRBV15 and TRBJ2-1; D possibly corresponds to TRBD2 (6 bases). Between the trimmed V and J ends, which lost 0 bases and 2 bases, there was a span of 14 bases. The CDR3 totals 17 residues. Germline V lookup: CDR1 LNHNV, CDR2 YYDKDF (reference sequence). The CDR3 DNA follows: TGTGCCACCAGCAGAGATATAATAGCGGAAACCTACAATGAGCAGTTCTTC. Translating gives CATSRDIIAETYNEQFF.

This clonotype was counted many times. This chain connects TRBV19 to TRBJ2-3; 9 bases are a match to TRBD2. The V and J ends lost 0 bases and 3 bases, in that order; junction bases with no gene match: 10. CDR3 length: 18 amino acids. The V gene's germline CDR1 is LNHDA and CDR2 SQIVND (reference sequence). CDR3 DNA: TGTGCCAGTAGTATAGAAGGACTAGCGAGAGACAGTACAGATACGCAGTATTTT. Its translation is CASSIEGLARDSTDTQYF.

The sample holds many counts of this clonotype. The CDR3 reads CAISDPGLAEETQYF. The CDR3 nucleotides read TGTGCCATCAGTGATCCGGGACTAGCGGAAGAGACCCAGTACTTC. This chain connects TRBV10-3 to TRBJ2-5; 11 nucleotides line up with TRBD2. In germline, CDR1 is ENHRY, CDR2 SYGVKD. The ends lost 3 bases at V and 3 bases at J; junction bases unmatched: 3. This CDR3 has 15 amino acids.

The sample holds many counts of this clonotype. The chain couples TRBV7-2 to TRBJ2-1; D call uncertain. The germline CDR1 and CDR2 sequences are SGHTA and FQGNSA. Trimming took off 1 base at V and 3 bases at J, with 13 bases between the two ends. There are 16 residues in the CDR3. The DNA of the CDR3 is TGTGCCAGCAGCTTAGTCGTTCGGGTTGGCTACAATGAGCAGTTCTTC. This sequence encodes CASSLVVRVGYNEQFF.

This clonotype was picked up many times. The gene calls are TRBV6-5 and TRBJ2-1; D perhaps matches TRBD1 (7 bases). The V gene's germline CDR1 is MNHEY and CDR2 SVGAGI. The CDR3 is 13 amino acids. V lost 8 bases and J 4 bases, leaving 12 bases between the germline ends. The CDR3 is CASGQGGYNEQFF. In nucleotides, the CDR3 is TGTGCCAGCGGGCAGGGGGGATACAATGAGCAGTTCTTC.

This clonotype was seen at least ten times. The CDR3, as DNA: TGCAGCGTTGCCACAAAAAACATTCAGTACTTC. Translation: CSVATKNIQYF. This chain uses TRBV29-1 with TRBJ2-4; D call uncertain. Germline CDR1 reads SQVTM; CDR2 reads ANQGSEA. This CDR3 has 11 residues. Trimming removed 4 bases at V and 4 bases at J, with 5 bases between.

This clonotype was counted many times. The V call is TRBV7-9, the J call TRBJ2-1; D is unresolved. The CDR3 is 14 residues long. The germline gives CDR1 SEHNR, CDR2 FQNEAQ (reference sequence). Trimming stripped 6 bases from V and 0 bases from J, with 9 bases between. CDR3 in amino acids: CASSSVSSYNEQFF. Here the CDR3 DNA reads TGTGCCAGCAGTTCAGTAAGCTCCTACAATGAGCAGTTCTTC.

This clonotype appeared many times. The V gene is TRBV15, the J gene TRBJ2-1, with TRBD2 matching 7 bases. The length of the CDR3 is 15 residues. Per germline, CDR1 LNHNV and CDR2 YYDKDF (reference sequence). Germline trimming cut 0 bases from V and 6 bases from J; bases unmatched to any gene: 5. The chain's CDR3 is CATSRDGGSGNEQFF. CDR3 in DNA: TGTGCCACCAGCAGAGATGGCGGGAGTGGCAATGAGCAGTTCTTC.

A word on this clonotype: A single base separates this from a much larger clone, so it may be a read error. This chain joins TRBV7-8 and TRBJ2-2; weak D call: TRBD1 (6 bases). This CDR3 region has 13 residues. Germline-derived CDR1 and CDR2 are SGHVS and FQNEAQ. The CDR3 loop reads CASRQGGTGKLFF. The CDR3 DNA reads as TGTGCCAGCAGACAGGGTGGCACCGGGAAGCTGTTTTTT.

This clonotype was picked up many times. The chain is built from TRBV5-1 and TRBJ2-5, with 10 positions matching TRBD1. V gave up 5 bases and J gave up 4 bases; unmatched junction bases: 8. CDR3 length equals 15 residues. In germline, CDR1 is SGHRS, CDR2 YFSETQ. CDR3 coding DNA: TGCGCCAGCAGTTTTACCGGGACAGGGGTAGAGACCCAGTACTTC. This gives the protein CASSFTGTGVETQYF.